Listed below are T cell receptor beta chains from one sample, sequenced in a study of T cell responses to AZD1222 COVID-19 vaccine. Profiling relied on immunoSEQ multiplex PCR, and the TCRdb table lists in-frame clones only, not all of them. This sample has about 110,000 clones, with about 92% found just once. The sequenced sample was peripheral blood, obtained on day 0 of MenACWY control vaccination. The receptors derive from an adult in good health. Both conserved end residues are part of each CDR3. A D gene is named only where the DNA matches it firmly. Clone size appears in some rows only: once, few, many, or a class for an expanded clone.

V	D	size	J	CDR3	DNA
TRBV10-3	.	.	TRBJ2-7	CAISQDSSYEQYF	TGTGCCATCAGTCAGGACAGTTCCTACGAGCAGTACTTC
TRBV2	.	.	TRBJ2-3	CASSGPTDTQYF	TGTGCCAGCAGCGGTCCGACAGATACGCAGTATTTT
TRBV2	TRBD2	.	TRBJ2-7	CASTRTLAGEYEQYF	TGTGCCAGCACCCGCACACTAGCGGGGGAGTACGAGCAGTACTTC
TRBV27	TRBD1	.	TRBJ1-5	CASSITGGGYNQPQHF	TGTGCCAGCAGCATTACAGGGGGCGGTTACAATCAGCCCCAGCATTTT
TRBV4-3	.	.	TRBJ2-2	CASSQDQWAVPGELFF	TGCGCCAGCAGCCAAGATCAATGGGCAGTCCCCGGGGAGCTGTTTTTT
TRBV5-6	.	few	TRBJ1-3	CASSLGPGSSGNTIYF	TGTGCCAGCAGCTTGGGACCGGGCTCCTCTGGAAACACCATATATTTT
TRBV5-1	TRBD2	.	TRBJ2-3	CASSPFGLAGATDTQYF	TGCGCCAGCAGCCCCTTTGGACTAGCGGGGGCCACAGATACGCAGTATTTT
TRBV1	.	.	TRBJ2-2	CTSSHPVPGELFF	TGCACCAGCAGCCACCCTGTCCCCGGGGAGCTGTTTTTT
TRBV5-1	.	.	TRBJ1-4	CASGSGDLLTNEKLFF	TGCGCCAGCGGTTCCGGTGACTTACTAACTAATGAAAAACTGTTTTTT
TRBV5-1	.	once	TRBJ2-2	CASSFRGPGNTGELFF	TGCGCCAGCAGCTTCCGAGGGCCCGGGAACACCGGGGAGCTGTTTTTT
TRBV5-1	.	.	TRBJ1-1	CASSEQGRTEAFF	TGCGCCAGCAGCGAACAGGGACGGACTGAAGCTTTCTTT
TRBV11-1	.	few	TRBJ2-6	CASSLTDSGANVLTF	TGTGCCAGCAGCCTAACAGACTCTGGGGCCAACGTCCTGACTTTC
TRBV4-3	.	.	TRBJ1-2	CASSQRRTYDGYTF	TGCGCCAGCAGCCAGAGGAGGACATACGATGGCTACACCTTC
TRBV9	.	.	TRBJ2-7	CASSVGAGPIPEQYF	TGTGCCAGCAGCGTAGGGGCAGGGCCAATCCCCGAGCAGTACTTC
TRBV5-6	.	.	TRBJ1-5	CASSFVGGNQPQHF	TGTGCCAGCAGCTTCGTTGGAGGCAATCAGCCCCAGCATTTT